Listed here is a single T cell receptor (beta chain). TCRdb called the RT-PCR reads again in MiXCR, with one record for every CDR3 protein. This sample has some 880,000 distinct CDR3 sequences, with roughly 18% found just once. The data belong to a study of patients and donors after allogeneic stem cell transplantation. Looked up from germline, CDR1 is SGHDT and CDR2 is YYEEEE. The CDR3 spans 15 residues. Trimming removed 0 bases from V and 4 bases from J, with 10 bases in between. The V call is TRBV5-6, the J call TRBJ2-2; the D is unclear. This TCR came from a human donor who was either an allogeneic HSCT recipient or a stem cell or donor lymphocyte infusion donor (not recorded which). It is not recorded whose cells these are; they may come from a transplant donor. Sequenced material: blood, either unsorted or a sorted T cell fraction (not recorded which). In nucleotides, the CDR3 is TGTGCCAGCAGCTTGGGTGGTTCCGGCACCGGGGAGCTGTTTTTT. This sequence encodes CASSLGGSGTGELFF.